This T cell receptor beta chain was obtained from a study of cytomegalovirus exposure and HLA in healthy donors. 13 Jbeta primers and 60 Vbeta primers were used for the PCR. Using immunoSEQ multiplex PCR, the repertoire was profiled, and TCRdb retains in-frame clones only, with some absent. The sample includes 120,000 to 150,000 clones. The germline V gene has CDR1 LGHNA and CDR2 YSLEER. J gave up 7 bases and V 4 bases, and 8 bases lay outside the gene matches. The CDR3 covers 15 residues. Input material: PBMCs. The receptor's source is a woman aged 45-65 years in good health and CMV-seronegative. The rearrangement joins TRBV4-3 to TRBJ2-2, with 8 bases that match TRBD2. CDR3 bases: TGCGCCAGCAGCCCACGGAGCGGGAGTGTCGGGGAGCTGTTTTTT. Amino acids: CASSPRSGSVGELFF.